This note documents a single T cell receptor beta chain sequence. Ages ranged from about 18 to 89 years, with residence in 24 US areas. Participant-given clinical history determined each cohort assignment. Germline trimming cut 3 bases from V and 5 bases from J; bases unmatched to any gene: 4. The CDR3 length is 15 residues. Germline CDR1 reads KGHDR; CDR2 reads SFDVKD. The entry originates in a study of blood T cell repertoires in COVID-19. In the study overall: The United States, Italy and Spain supplied acute and convalescent COVID-19 samples.

Libraries were prepared by immunoSEQ multiplex PCR; TCRdb keeps only in-frame clonotypes and omits some of them. The sample consists of some 250,000 clones, approximately 84% of them appearing once. This receptor was taken from a man aged 18-30 years who had recovered from COVID-19. This chain links TRBV24-1 with TRBJ2-3; 10 positions match TRBD1. The material sequenced was PBMCs or T cells enriched from blood (not recorded which). CDR3 DNA: TGTGCCACCAGTGATCGCGGACAGGGGGAAGATACGCAGTATTTT. It encodes CATSDRGQGEDTQYF.